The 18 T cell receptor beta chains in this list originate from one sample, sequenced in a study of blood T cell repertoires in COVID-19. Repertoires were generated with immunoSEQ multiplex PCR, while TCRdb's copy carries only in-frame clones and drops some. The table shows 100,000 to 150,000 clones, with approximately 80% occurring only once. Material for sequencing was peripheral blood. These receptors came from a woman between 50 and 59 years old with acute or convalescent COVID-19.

CDR3 sequence (DNA): TGTGCCAGCAGCTTGGGTGGCAGCGGGGACCGCTACGAGCAGTACTTC. It codes for CASSLGGSGDRYEQYF. The chain recombines TRBV7-6 with TRBJ2-7; TRBD2 aligns across 7 bases. The CDR3 totals 16 residues. Germline V lookup: CDR1 SGHVS, CDR2 FNYEAQ. The trim removed 3 bases at V and 3 bases at J, leaving 11 bases unmatched.

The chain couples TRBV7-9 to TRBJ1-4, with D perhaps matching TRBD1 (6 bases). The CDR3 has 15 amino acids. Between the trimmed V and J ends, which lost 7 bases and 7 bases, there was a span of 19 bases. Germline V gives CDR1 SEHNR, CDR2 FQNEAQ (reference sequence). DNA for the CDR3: TGTGCCAGCACCTTCGGGGGGGGCAGGTTTGAAAAACTGTTTTTT. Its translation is CASTFGGGRFEKLFF.

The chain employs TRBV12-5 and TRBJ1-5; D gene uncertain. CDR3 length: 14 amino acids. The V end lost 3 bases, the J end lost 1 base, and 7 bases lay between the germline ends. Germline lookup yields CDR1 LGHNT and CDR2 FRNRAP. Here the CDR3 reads CASGFHSSNQPQHF. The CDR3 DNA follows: TGTGCTAGTGGTTTCCACTCGAGCAATCAGCCCCAGCATTTT.

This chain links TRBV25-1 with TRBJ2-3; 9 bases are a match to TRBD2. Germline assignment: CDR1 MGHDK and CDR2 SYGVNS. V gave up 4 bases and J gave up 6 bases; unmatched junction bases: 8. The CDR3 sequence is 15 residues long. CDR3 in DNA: TGTGCCAGCAGTGCGATAGCGGGAGTATCCGATACGCAGTATTTT. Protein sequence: CASSAIAGVSDTQYF. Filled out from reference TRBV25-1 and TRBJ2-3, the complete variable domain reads EADIYQTPRYLVIGTGKKITLECSQTMGHDKMYWYQQDPGMELHLIHYSYGVNSTEKGDLSSESTVSRIRTEHFPLTLESARPSHTSQYLCASSAIAGVSDTQYFGPGTRLTVL.

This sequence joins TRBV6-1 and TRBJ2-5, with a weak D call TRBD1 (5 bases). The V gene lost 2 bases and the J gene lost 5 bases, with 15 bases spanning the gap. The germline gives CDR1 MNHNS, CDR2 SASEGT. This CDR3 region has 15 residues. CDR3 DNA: TGTGCCAGCAGTGAAAGGGGCAGGATCCACGAGACCCAGTACTTC. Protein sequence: CASSERGRIHETQYF.

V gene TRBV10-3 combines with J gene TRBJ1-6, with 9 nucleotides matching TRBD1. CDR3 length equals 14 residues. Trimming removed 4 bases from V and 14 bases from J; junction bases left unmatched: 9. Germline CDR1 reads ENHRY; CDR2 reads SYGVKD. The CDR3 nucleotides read TGTGCCATCAGTGGGGACAGGGCTTTGGGAGCCCTCCACTTT. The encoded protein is CAISGDRALGALHF.

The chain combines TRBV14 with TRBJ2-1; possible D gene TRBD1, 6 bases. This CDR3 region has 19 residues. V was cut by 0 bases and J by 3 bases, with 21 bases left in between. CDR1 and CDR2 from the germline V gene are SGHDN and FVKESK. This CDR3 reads CASSQEFGSPPRGYNEQFF. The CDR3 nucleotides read TGTGCCAGCAGCCAAGAGTTTGGTAGCCCCCCCAGGGGCTACAATGAGCAGTTCTTC.

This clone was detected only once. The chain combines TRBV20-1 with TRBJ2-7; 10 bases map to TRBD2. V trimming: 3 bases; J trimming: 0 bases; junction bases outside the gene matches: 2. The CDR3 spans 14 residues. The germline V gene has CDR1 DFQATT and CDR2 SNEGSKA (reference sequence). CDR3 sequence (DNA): TGCAGTGCTAGTGGGACTAGCGACTCCTACGAGCAGTACTTC. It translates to CSASGTSDSYEQYF.

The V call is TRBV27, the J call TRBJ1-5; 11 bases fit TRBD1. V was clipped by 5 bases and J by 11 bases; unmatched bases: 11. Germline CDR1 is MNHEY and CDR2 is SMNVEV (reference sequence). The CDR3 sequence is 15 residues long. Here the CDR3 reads CASSRGQGAPGAQHF. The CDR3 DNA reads TGTGCCAGCAGTAGAGGACAGGGGGCTCCCGGGGCCCAGCATTTT.

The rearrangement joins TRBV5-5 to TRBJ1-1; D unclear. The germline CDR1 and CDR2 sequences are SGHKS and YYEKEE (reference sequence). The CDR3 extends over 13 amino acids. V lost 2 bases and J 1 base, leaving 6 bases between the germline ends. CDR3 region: CASSLRGNTEAFF. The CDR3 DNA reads TGTGCCAGCAGCTTACGGGGGAACACTGAAGCTTTCTTT.

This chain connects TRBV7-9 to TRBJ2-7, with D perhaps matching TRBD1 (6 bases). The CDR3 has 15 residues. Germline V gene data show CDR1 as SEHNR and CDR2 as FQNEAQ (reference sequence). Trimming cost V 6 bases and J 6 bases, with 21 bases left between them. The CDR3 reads CASSPNRAVLAEQYF. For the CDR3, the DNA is TGTGCCAGCAGTCCAAACAGGGCCGTCTTGGCCGAGCAGTACTTC. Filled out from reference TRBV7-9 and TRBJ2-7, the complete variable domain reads DTGVSQNPRHKITKRGQNVTFRCDPISEHNRLYWYRQTLGQGPEFLTYFQNEAQLEKSRLLSDRFSAERPKGSFSTLEIQRTEQGDSAMYLCASSPNRAVLAEQYFGPGTRLTVT.

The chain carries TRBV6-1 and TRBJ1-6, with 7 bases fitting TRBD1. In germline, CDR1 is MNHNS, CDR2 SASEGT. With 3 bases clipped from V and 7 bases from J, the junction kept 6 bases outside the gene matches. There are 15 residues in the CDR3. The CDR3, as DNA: TGTGCCAGCAGTGAGACCGGGACAGCAAATTCACCCCTCCACTTT. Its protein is CASSETGTANSPLHF.

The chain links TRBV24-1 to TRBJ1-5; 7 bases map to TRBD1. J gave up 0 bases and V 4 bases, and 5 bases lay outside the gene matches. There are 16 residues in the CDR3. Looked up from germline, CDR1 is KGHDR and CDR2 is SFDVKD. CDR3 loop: CATSEAGTASNQPQHF. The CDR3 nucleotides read TGTGCCACCAGTGAGGCCGGGACAGCTAGCAATCAGCCCCAGCATTTT.

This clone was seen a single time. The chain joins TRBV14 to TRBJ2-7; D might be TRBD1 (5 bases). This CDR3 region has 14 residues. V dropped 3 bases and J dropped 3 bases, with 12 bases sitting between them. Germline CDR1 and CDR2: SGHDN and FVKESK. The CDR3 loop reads CASSHRAGIYEQYF. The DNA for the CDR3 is TGTGCCAGCAGCCACAGGGCTGGAATCTACGAGCAGTACTTC. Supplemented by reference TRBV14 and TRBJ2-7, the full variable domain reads EAGVTQFPSHSVIEKGQTVTLRCDPISGHDNLYWYRRVMGKEIKFLLHFVKESKQDESGMPNNRFLAERTGGTYSTLKVQPAELEDSGVYFCASSHRAGIYEQYFGPGTRLTVT.

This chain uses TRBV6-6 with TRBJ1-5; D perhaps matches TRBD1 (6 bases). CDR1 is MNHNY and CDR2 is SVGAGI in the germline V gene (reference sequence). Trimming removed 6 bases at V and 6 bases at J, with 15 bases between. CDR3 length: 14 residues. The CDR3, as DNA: TGTGCCAGCAGCACCGAGGGGGTAGGTCAGCCCCAGCATTTT. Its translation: CASSTEGVGQPQHF.

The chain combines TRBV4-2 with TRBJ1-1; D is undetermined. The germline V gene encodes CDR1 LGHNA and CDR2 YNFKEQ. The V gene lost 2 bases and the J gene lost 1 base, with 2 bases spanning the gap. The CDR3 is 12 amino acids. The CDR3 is CASSQQNTEAFF. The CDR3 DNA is TGTGCCAGCAGCCAACAGAACACTGAAGCTTTCTTT.

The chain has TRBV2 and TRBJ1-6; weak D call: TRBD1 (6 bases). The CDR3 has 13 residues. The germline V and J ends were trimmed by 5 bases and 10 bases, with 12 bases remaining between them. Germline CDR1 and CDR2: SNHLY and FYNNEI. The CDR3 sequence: CASSTGKRSPLHF. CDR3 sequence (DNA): TGTGCCAGCAGTACAGGGAAAAGGTCACCCCTCCACTTT.

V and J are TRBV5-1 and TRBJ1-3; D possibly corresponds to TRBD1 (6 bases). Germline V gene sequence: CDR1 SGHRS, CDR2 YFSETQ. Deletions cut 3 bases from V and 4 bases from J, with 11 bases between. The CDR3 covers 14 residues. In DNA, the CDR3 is TGCGCCAGCAGCTCCGGGACAAAAGGAAACACCATATATTTT. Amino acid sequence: CASSSGTKGNTIYF.